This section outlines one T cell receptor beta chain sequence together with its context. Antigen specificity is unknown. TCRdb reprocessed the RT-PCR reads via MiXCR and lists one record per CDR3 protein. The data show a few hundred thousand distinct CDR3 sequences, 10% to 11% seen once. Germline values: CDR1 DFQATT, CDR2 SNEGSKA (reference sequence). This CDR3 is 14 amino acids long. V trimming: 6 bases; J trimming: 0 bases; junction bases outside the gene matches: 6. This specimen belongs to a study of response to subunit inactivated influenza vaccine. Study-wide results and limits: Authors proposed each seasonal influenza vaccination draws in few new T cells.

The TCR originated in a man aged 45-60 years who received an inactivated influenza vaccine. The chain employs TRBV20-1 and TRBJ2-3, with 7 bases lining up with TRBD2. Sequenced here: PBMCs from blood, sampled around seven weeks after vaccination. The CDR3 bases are TGCAGTGCCAGAATAGCGGGTAGCACAGATACGCAGTATTTT. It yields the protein CSARIAGSTDTQYF.